This T cell receptor beta chain is drawn from a study of T cells in localized non-small cell lung cancer. Sequenced by immunoSEQ multiplex PCR; TCRdb stores in-frame clones only, minus some. Of about 27,000 clones listed, 88% were seen once; the top ten hold roughly an eighth. Trimming stripped 5 bases from V and 5 bases from J, with 15 bases between. The CDR3 spans 14 residues. The germline gives CDR1 MNHNY, CDR2 SVGAGI (reference sequence). This sequence joins TRBV6-6 and TRBJ1-1, with a possible D match to TRBD1 (5 bases). The clonotype originates from a female donor aged 60 or older with stage II squamous cell lung carcinoma. Specimen: peripheral blood, collected before any cancer treatment. As DNA, the CDR3 is TGTGCCAGCAGTCTACAGGTCGGGTCGACTGAAGCTTTCTTT. Translating gives CASSLQVGSTEAFF.